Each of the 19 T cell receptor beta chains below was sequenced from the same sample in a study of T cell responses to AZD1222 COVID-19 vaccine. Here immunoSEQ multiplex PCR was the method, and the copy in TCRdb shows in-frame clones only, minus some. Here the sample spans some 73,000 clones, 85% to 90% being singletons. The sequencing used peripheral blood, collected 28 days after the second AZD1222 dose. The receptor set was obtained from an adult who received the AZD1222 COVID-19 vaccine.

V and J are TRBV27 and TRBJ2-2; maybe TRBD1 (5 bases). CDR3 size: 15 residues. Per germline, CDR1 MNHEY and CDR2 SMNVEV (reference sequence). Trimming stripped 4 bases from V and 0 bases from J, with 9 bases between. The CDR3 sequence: CASSSTTANTGELFF. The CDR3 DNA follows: TGTGCCAGCAGTTCAACGACAGCGAACACCGGGGAGCTGTTTTTT.

The CDR3 loop reads CASSPTWDEQYF. The CDR3 DNA reads as TGTGCCAGCAGCCCCACTTGGGACGAGCAGTACTTC. V and J are TRBV7-2 and TRBJ2-7; D not resolved. The germline V gene has CDR1 SGHTA and CDR2 FQGNSA. The CDR3 loop spans 12 amino acids. The germline V and J ends were trimmed by 5 bases and 5 bases, with 10 bases remaining between them. Full variable domain (rest looked up from reference TRBV7-2 and TRBJ2-7): GAGVSQSPSNKVTEKGKDVELRCDPISGHTALYWYRQSLGQGLEFLIYFQGNSAPDKSGLPSDRFSAERTGGSVSTLTIQRTQQEDSAVYLCASSPTWDEQYFGPGTRLTVT.

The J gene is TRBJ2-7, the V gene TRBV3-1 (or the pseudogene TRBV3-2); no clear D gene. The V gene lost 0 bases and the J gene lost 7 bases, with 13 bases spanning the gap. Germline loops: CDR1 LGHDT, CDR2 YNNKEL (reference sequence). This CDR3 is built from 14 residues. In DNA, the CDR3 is TGTGCCAGCAGCCAAGATGGCAGCCCTTTGGAGCAGTACTTC. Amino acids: CASSQDGSPLEQYF.

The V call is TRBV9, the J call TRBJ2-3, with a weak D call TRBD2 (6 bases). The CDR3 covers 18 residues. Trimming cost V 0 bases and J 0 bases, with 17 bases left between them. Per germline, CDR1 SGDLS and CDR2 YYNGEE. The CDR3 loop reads CASSVAGGLATSTDTQYF. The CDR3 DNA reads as TGTGCCAGCAGCGTAGCTGGCGGCCTAGCGACTAGCACAGATACGCAGTATTTT.

The CDR3 DNA reads as TGTGCCAGCAGCCGGGTCGGCTCTGGGGCCAACGTCCTGACTTTC. Translating gives CASSRVGSGANVLTF. V usage is TRBV5-4 and J usage is TRBJ2-6; D not resolved. Trimming took off 4 bases at V and 0 bases at J, with 8 bases between the two ends. The CDR3 runs to 15 residues. CDR1 is SGHNT and CDR2 is YYREEE in the germline V gene (reference sequence).

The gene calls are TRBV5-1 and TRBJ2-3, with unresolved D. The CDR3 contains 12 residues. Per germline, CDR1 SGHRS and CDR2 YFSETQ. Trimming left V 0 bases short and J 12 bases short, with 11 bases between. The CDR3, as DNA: TGCGCCAGCAGCTTGGGGGATTTTTTTCAGTATTTT. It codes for CASSLGDFFQYF. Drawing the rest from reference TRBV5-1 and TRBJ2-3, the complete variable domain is KAGVTQTPRYLIKTRGQQVTLSCSPISGHRSVSWYQQTPGQGLQFLFEYFSETQRNKGNFPGRFSGRQFSNSRSEMNVSTLELGDSALYLCASSLGDFFQYFGPGTRLTVL.

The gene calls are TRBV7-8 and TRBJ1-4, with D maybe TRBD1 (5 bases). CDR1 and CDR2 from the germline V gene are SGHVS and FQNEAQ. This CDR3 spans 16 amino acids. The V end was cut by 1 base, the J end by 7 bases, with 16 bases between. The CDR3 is CASSLDPGGSGEKLFF. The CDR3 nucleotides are TGTGCCAGCAGCTTAGACCCCGGGGGTTCGGGTGAAAAACTGTTTTTT.

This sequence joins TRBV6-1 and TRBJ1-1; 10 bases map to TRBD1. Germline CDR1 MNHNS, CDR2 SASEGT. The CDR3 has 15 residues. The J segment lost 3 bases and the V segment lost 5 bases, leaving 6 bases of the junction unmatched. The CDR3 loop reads CASSNPGQGDTEAFF. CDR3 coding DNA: TGTGCCAGCAGTAACCCCGGACAGGGGGACACTGAAGCTTTCTTT.

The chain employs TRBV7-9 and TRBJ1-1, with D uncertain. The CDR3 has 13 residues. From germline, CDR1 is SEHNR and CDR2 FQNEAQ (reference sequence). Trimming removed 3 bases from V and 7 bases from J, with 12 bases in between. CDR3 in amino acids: CASSFKAVGEAFF. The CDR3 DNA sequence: TGTGCCAGCAGCTTTAAGGCAGTGGGTGAAGCTTTCTTT.

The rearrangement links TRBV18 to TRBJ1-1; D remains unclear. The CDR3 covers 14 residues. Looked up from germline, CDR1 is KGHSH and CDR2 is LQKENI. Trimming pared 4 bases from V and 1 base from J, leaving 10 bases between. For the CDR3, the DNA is TGTGCCAGCTCACTCGGACCGAAGAACACTGAAGCTTTCTTT. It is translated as CASSLGPKNTEAFF.

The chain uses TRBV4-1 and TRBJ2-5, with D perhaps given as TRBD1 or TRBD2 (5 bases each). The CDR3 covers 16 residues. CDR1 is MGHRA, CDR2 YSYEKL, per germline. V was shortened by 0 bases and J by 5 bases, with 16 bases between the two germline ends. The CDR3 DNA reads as TGCGCCAGCAGCCAAGATCAATTTGGGGGTGGGGAGACCCAGTACTTC. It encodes CASSQDQFGGGETQYF.

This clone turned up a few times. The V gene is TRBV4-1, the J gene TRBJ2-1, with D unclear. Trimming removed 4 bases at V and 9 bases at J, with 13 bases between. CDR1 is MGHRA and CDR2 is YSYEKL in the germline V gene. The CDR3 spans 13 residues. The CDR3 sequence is CASSRIGSGEQFF. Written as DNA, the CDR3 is TGCGCCAGCAGCCGCATTGGGTCGGGTGAGCAGTTCTTC.

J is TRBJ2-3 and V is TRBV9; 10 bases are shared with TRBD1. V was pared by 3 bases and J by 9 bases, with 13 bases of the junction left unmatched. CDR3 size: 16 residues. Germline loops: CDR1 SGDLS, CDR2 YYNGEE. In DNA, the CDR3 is TGTGCCAGCAGCGCCTTACCGGGACAGGGGAGGGTCACGCAGTATTTT. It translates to CASSALPGQGRVTQYF.

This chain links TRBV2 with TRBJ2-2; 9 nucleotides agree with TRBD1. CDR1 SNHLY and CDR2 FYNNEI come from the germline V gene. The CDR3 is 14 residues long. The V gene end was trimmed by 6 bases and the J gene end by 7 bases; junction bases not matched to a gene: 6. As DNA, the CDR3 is TGTGCCAGCAGCTACAGGGGGCAGGGCGGGGAGCTGTTTTTT. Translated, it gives CASSYRGQGGELFF.

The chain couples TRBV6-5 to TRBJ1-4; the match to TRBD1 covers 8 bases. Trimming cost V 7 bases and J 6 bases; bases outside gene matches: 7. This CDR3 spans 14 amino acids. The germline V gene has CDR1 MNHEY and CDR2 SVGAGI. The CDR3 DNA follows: TGTGCCAGCAAAAGGAGGACAGGGTATGAAAAACTGTTTTTT. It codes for CASKRRTGYEKLFF.

CDR3 in amino acids: CASSPTGSENIQYF. The CDR3 nucleotides are TGTGCCAGTAGCCCGACAGGGTCGGAAAACATTCAGTACTTC. The chain carries TRBV19 and TRBJ2-4, with 7 bases matching TRBD1. V was clipped by 6 bases and J by 5 bases; unmatched bases: 7. The V gene's germline CDR1 is LNHDA and CDR2 SQIVND (reference sequence). This CDR3 has 14 residues.

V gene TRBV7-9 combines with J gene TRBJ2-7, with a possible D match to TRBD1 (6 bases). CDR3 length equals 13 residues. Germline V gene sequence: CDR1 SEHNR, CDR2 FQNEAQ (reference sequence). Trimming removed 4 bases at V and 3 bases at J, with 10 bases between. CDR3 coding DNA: TGTGCCAGCAGCTCCGACAGGTTCTACGAGCAGTACGTC. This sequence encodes CASSSDRFYEQYV.

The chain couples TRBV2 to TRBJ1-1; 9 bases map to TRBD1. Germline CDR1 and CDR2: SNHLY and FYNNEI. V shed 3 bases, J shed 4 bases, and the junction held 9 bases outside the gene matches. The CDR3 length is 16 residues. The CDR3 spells CASSEGWTGDGTEAFF. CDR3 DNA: TGTGCCAGCAGTGAGGGTTGGACAGGGGACGGCACTGAAGCTTTCTTT.

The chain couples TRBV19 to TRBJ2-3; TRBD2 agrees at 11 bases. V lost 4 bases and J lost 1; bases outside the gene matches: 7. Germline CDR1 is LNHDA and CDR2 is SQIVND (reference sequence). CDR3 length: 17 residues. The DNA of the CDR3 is TGTGCCAGTAGTAACCCCCGGGGACTAGCGGGCACAGATACGCAGTATTTT. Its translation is CASSNPRGLAGTDTQYF.